The clone carrying this T cell receptor (beta chain) was observed a handful of times. This sample was included in a study of control samples from healthy donors and cancer patients. Germline CDR1 and CDR2: MDHEN and SYDVKM. The CDR3 covers 15 residues. V lost 8 bases to trimming and J lost 4 bases; unmatched junction nucleotides: 12. The data were produced by immunoSEQ multiplex PCR, yet TCRdb's version contains in-frame clones alone and is incomplete. Found here are over 150,000 clones, 94% of them singletons; the top ten hold more than 1.1%. The material sequenced was blood. The genes are TRBV28 and TRBJ1-2; 8 bases map to TRBD1. The sequence was collected from a woman between 18 and 29 years old in good health. Here the CDR3 reads CASGRQGISLYGYTF. The CDR3 coding sequence is TGTGCCAGCGGCCGACAGGGGATAAGTCTCTATGGCTACACCTTC.